This TCR beta chain was retrieved from a study of T cell responses to AZD1222 COVID-19 vaccine. Study-wide results and caveats: Most donors were white British and more were female, and clonal diversity was possibly underestimated. Spike regions recognized by vaccine-associated CD4 TCRs spanned the protein, led by 160-218 and 743-854. Of spike-specific TCRs, nearly half reportedly target regions left unmutated in variants.

Germline V gene lookup returns CDR1 SGDLS and CDR2 YYNGEE. The CDR3 covers 15 residues. V dropped 3 bases and J dropped 4; count of bases not matched to a gene: 4. As regards this clone: What it binds is not known.

The data were produced by immunoSEQ multiplex PCR, yet TCRdb's version contains in-frame clones alone and is incomplete. The sample records about 89,000 clones, around 91% being singletons. This clonotype was obtained from an adult in good health. V gene TRBV9 combines with J gene TRBJ2-2; 9 bases align to TRBD2. The sample was peripheral blood, taken on day 0 of MenACWY control vaccination. In nucleotides, the CDR3 is TGTGCCAGCAGCGCGGGACTAGCTCTCACCGGGGAGCTGTTTTTT. Its protein is CASSAGLALTGELFF.